This note documents a single TCR beta chain sequence. This clonotype occurred once. No cognate antigen has been identified for it. The record has no base qualities; no much larger clone is one base away. Single-read evidence is weak. CDR1 and CDR2 were assigned from the germline V gene as SGDLS and YYNGEE. Spanning cysteine to phenylalanine, the CDR3 consists of 13 amino acids. Only the CDR3 region is kept as DNA, spanning 39 bases read in frame from base 1. V is reduced by 2 bases and J by 8 bases, leaving a spacing of 10 bases between them. High-throughput TCR beta sequencing profiled peripheral blood CD8+ and CD4+ T cells from healthy donors, Susac syndrome patients and multiple sclerosis patients. Recently defined diagnostic criteria for definite or probable disease were met by the Susac syndrome patients. CD8+ TEMRA cells were enriched by FACS, while bulk CD8+ and CD4+ T cells were purified by magnetic negative isolation. Blood was collected in EDTA tubes and processed within 24 hours, with PBMCs isolated through density gradient centrifugation. PBMCs intended for TCR sequencing were cryopreserved in liquid nitrogen and were subsequently thawed in a 37 degrees C water bath. The sorted or isolated CD4+, CD8+ and CD8+ TEMRA cells had a purity of 90% or higher.

These data are taken from a study of CD8 T cells in Susac syndrome (dated by TCRdb to the late 2010s). Background on the whole study: Of the Susac syndrome patients who were sequenced, under 10 were in clinical remission while about six had clinically active disease. Susac syndrome patients were therapy-naive, on corticosteroids (some also receiving IVIg), or on IVIg alone at blood withdrawal. The study used repertoire sequencing to test whether antigen drove CD8+ T cell activation and differentiation in Susac syndrome. The study compared CD8+ T cell repertoire clonality among eleven to twelve healthy donors, 14 Susac syndrome patients and fewer than 19 multiple sclerosis patients. Broad study findings and their caveats: Susac syndrome CD8+ repertoires showed clonal expansion, highest in CD8+ TEMRA cells and greater in clinically active than remitting patients. The number of individuals in the TCR sequencing and HLA analysis was acknowledged as relatively small. Approximately 15 Susac-specific public clones were identified in the total CD8+ repertoire, and roughly five Susac-specific public clones were identified in the CD8+ TEMRA repertoire.

RNA was extracted using the RNeasy kit, and about 0.45 to 1 ug of the RNA was reverse transcribed with random hexamers. The immunoSEQ multiplex PCR assay, covering 54 Vbeta and 13 Jbeta segments, was used to amplify TCR beta CDR3 regions. To correct PCR amplification bias, a synthetic template baseline was used for both primer optimization and computational correction. The study's own analysis went as follows. Reads were annotated to V, D and J genes according to IMGT and were analyzed with immunoSEQ Analyzer, with only productive sequences retained. Clonality was computed as one minus Shannon entropy normalized by log2 of the number of productive unique sequences. Public and private clones were assessed among the 100 most prevalent clones of each patient and control. A clone was defined as Susac-specific if it was absent from the healthy and MS cohorts, from about a thousand published viral clones and from other ImmuneACCESS disease sequences. TCRdb itself trimmed the public reads at Q25 with fastp, ran MiXCR and retained productive beta chains. Identical CDR3 protein sequences are pooled into one entry, listed with their most common genes and DNA. The V and J calls and clone size are TCRdb's, not the authors'. The sample includes approximately 57,000 distinct CDR3 sequences, with approximately 95% observed a single time. The ten largest clones capture 0.75% of the sample.

The chain is made from TRBV9 and TRBJ1-4, with no confident D gene call. Sequencing was done on a sample of CD8+ T cells from PBMCs. The receptor comes from a human donor with Susac syndrome. The CDR3 in this case is CASSVKPAEKLFF. The nucleotide sequence reads TGTGCCAGCAGCGTCAAACCGGCCGAAAAACTGTTTTTT.